This T cell receptor beta chain was retrieved from a study of T cell repertoires in cytomegalovirus infection (dated by TCRdb to the late 2010s). Concerning the study at large: Peptide stimulations targeted recently identified HLA-C-restricted CMV epitopes, whose presentation resists viral immunomodulation, together with well-studied HLA-B-restricted epitopes. Donor HLA type was relevant to the analysis, as public TCR beta signatures indicated carriage of CMV infection together with the matching HLA type.

For this clonotype: Its antigen is currently not known. Base qualities are not recorded, but no much larger clone differs from it by a single base.

This sample's treatment or condition label indicates: in vitro stimulation with specific CMV peptide epitopes to enrich CMV-specific T cells. The sequencer was an Illumina HiSeq 1500. Using fastp at Q25 and MiXCR, TCRdb reprocessed the public reads and kept productive beta chains. Each CDR3 protein gets just one entry, which takes the most common genes and DNA from the rows behind it. The sample includes some 270,000 distinct CDR3 sequences, with approximately 22% observed a single time. The ten largest clones add up to roughly 20% of the sample. Germline trimming: 4 bases from V, 5 bases from J; junction bases outside gene matches: 7. CDR1 and CDR2 are drawn from the germline V gene: SGHRS, YFSETQ. Including the terminal cysteine and phenylalanine, the CDR3 comprises 14 residues. CDR3 DNA only is kept here, 42 bases in frame from base 1. Here is what the overall study found, with its caveats: Carriers of CMV infection plus the relevant HLA type were discriminated by the cumulative frequency of public TCR beta family members in the study cohort and in an independent roughly 320-donor cohort. The ex vivo response was dominated by HLA-C-restricted CMV-specific TCR beta clonotypes, which also provided the single most frequent clonotype in two of eight donors.

The rearranged segments are TRBV5-1 and TRBJ1-1; a stretch of 8 junction bases matches TRBD1. This receptor was obtained from a human donor in good health (CMV status not recorded). Some clones in this sample may be carry-over from other donors' samples. The sequenced sample was cultured PBMCs, obtained from culture after CMV antigen stimulation. The bases read TGCGCCAGCAGCCGACAGGGGACGGGGACTGAAGCTTTCTTT. Protein translation: CASSRQGTGTEAFF.